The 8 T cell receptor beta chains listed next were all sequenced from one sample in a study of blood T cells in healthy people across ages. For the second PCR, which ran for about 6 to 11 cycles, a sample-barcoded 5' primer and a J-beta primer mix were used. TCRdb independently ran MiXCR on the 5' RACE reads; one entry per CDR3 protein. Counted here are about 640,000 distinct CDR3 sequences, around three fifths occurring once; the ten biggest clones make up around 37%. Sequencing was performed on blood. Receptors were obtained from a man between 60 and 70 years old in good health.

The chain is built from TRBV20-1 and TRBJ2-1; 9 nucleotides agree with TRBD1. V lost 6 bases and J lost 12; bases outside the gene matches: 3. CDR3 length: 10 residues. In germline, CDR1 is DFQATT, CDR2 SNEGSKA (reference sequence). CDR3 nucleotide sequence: TGCAGTGCCGGGACAGGGTCGCAGTTCTTC. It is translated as CSAGTGSQFF.

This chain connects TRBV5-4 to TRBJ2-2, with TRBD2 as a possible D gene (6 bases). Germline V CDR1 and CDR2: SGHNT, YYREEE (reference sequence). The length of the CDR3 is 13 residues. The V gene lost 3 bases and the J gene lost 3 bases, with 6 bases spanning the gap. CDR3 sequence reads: CASSWDYTGELFF. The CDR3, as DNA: TGTGCCAGCAGCTGGGACTACACCGGGGAGCTGTTTTTT.

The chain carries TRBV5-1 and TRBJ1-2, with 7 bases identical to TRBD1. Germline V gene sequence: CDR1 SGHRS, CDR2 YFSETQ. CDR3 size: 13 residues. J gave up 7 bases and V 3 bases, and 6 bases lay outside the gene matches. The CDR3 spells CASSSGGDGGYTF. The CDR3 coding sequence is TGCGCCAGCAGCTCAGGGGGTGATGGTGGCTACACCTTC.

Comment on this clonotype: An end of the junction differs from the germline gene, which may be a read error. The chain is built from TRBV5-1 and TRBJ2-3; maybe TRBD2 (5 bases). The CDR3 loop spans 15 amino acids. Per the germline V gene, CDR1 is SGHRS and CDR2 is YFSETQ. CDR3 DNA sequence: TGCACCAGCAGCTTGGGAGCGGCCATCCGAGGTACGCAGTATTTT. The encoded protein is CTSSLGAAIRGTQYF.

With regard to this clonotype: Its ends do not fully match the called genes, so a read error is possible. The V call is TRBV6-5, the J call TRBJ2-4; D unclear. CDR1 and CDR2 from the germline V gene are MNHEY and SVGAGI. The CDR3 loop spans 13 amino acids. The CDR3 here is CAGSDSRLNIQYF. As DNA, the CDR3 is TGTGCCGGCAGTGACTCGCGCCTAAACATTCAGTACTTC.

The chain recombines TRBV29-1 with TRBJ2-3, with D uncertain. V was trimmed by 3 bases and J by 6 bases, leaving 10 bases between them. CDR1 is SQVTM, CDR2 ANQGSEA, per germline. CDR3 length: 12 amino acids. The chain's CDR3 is CSVDDVLDTQYF. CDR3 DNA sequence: TGCAGCGTTGATGACGTCTTGGATACGCAGTATTTT.

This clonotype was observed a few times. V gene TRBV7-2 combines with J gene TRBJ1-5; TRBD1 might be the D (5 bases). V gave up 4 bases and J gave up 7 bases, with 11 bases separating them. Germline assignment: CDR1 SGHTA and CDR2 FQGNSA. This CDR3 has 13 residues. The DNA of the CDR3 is TGTGCCAGCAGCTCAGGGATGAAGCAGCCCCAGCATTTT. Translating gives CASSSGMKQPQHF.

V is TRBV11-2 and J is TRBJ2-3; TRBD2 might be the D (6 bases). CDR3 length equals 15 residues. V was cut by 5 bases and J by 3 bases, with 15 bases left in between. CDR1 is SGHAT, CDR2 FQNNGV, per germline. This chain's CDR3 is CASSIRASETDTQYF. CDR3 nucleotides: TGTGCCAGCAGCATACGGGCTAGCGAGACAGATACGCAGTATTTT.